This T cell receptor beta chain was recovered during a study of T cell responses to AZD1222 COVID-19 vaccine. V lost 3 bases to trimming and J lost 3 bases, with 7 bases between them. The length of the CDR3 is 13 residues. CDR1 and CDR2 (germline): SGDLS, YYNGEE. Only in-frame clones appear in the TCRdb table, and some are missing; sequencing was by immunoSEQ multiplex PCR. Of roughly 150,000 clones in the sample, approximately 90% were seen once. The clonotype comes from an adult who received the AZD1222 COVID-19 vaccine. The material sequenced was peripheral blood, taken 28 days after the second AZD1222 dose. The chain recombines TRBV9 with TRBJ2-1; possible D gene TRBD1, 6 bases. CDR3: CASSEDSYNEQFF. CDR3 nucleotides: TGTGCCAGCAGCGAGGACAGCTACAATGAGCAGTTCTTC.